This is a list of T cell receptor beta chains from one sample in a study of T cell repertoires in cytomegalovirus infection. TCRdb reprocessed the reads via MiXCR and lists one record per CDR3 protein. The sample shows hundreds of thousands of distinct CDR3 sequences, 9.6% of them seen only once. Sequencing was performed on PBMCs. The receptor set was obtained from a human donor in good health (CMV status not recorded). Some clones in this sample may be carry-over from other donors' samples. CDR3s include the opening cysteine and the closing phenylalanine or tryptophan. Part of the rows lack a size; the others show once, few, many or a class for expanded clones.

V gene,clone size,CDR3 protein
TRBV7-8,many,CASSSTLTGIQTTGELFF
TRBV3-1,many,CASSQDIGLAGENEQFF
TRBV5-1,many,CASMEGSSVRTGPTKAFF
TRBV2,many,CASRSGTRAGELFF
TRBV28,few,CASSATGPLGETQYF
TRBV7-6,many,CASSSQSNQPQHF
TRBV5-1,many,CASSLSGTHRPRSYNEQFF
TRBV20-1,many,CSASNGDQPQHF
TRBV6-6,NA,CASRRTGVEQPQHF
TRBV2,NA,CAGRQTWGYTF
TRBV27,many,CASTLDRGQYNEQFF
TRBV29-1,NA,CSTPAGRGGTDTQYF
TRBV4-3,many,CASSQEYTGELFF
TRBV10-3,NA,CAISDLSSGGASGPEQFF
TRBV20-1,NA,CSAQTASDYNSPLHF
TRBV28,many,CASTQRQGALNTEAFF
TRBV5-1,NA,CASSPGQGKYAGELFF
TRBV20-1,few,CSARGGSGVINEQFF
TRBV7-3,many,CASSSSTGELFF
TRBV5-6,many,CASSAQDFITDTQYF
TRBV4-1,many,CASSRLAGPANTGELFF
TRBV10-3,many,CAISDIQATVTTGELFF
TRBV28,many,CASSYTGLGYTF
TRBV13,NA,CASSFGTAEAFF
TRBV29-1,many,CSVSDGGEGPQHF
TRBV27,few,CASSLSTGGDYEQYF
TRBV27,many,CASSLLGRRSANEQFF
TRBV19,many,CATSGTGENGELFF
TRBV7-8,many,CASSPGLYSNQPQHF
TRBV7-2,many,CASSWATKETQYF
TRBV10-2,many,CASSSGQSNTEAFF
TRBV29-1,few,CSVGQGTGYEQYF
TRBV10-2,many,CASSGGRRPQPQHF
TRBV7-9,NA,CASSTGTGANQPQHF
TRBV5-5,NA,CASTRPGARETQYF
TRBV28,NA,CASRTPGQGKTQYF
TRBV3-1,many,CASSPDGYTEAFF